This T cell receptor (beta chain) emerged from a study of cytomegalovirus exposure and HLA in healthy donors. A note on this clone: Its antigen is currently unknown.

The study ran its PCR with 60 Vbeta and 13 Jbeta primers. Profiling relied on immunoSEQ multiplex PCR, and the TCRdb table lists in-frame clones only, not all of them. The sample holds 100,000 to 150,000 clones; roughly four fifths are singletons and the top ten take around 13%. This CDR3 region has 13 residues. The germline gives CDR1 SGHAT, CDR2 FQNNGV. The study, taken as a whole, reports: Later analysis associated a missense DCLRE1C variant with TCR beta V- and J-gene trimming. The classifier, whose performance was assessed in both the original and validation cohorts, reportedly diagnosed cytomegalovirus status with high specificity and sensitivity. Previously analyzed data showed that most TCR beta V segments were productive at a frequency of about 87% or about 30%. Analyzed later, most CMV-associated TCR beta chains appeared HLA-restricted.

Input material: PBMCs. The sequence was obtained from a woman aged 55 to 70 in good health and CMV-seropositive. The chain carries TRBV11-2 and TRBJ2-5; D is perhaps TRBD2 (6 bases). The DNA end is a closer match to TRBJ2-7, so the J assignment may be wrong. The CDR3 sequence: CASSLVGGFEQYF. CDR3 coding DNA: TGTGCCAGCAGCTTAGTCGGGGGTTTCGAGCAGTACTTC.